This T cell receptor beta chain came from a study of cytomegalovirus exposure and HLA in healthy donors. Study at large: Genotyping of 300 to 450 donors showed that about 84% belonged to the Caucasian-associated ancestry cluster.

V was pared by 6 bases and J by 0 bases, with 9 bases between. Germline V lookup: CDR1 SNHLY, CDR2 FYNNEI. The CDR3 consists of 14 residues. It was with 60 Vbeta and 13 Jbeta primers that the PCR ran. The assay was immunoSEQ multiplex PCR, and TCRdb's table has in-frame clones only and misses some. The sample lists 150,000 to 200,000 clones; 70% to 85% were seen once. The sample holds one count of this clone. The sequence was obtained from a woman aged 40 to 55 in good health and CMV-seronegative. The chain links TRBV2 to TRBJ2-4, with D perhaps matching TRBD2 (6 bases). Sequenced sample: PBMCs. The CDR3 DNA follows: TGTGCCAGCAGCGGAGGGCTAGCCAAAAACATTCAGTACTTC. This codes for CASSGGLAKNIQYF.